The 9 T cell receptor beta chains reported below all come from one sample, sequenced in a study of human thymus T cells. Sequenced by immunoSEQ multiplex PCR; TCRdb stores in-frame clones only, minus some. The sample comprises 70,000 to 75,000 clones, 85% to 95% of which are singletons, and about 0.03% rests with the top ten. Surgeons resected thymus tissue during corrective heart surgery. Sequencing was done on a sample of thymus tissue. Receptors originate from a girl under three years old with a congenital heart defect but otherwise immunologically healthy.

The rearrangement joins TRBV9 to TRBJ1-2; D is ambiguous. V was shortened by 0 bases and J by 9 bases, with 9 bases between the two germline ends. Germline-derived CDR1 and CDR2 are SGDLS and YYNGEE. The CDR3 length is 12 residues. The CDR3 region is CASSVAGSSYTF. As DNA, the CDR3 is TGTGCCAGCAGCGTAGCTGGGAGTAGCTACACCTTC.

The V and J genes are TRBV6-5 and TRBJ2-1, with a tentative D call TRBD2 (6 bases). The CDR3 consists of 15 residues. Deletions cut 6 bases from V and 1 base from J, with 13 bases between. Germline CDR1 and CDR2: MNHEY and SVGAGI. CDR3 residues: CASSPRAGSYNEQFF. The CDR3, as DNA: TGTGCCAGCAGCCCGCGGGCGGGGTCCTACAATGAGCAGTTCTTC.

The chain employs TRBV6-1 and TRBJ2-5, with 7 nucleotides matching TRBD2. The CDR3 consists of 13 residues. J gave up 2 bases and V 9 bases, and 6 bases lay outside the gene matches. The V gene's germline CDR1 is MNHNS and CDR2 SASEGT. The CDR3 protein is CASGGGRQETQYF. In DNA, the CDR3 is TGTGCCAGTGGGGGGGGGAGGCAAGAGACCCAGTACTTC.

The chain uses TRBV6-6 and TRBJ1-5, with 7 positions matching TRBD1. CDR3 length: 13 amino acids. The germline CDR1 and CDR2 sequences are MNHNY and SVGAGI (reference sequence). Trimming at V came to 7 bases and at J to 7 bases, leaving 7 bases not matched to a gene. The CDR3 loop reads CASTDRERQPQHF. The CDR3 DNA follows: TGTGCCAGCACAGACAGGGAGAGACAGCCCCAGCATTTT.

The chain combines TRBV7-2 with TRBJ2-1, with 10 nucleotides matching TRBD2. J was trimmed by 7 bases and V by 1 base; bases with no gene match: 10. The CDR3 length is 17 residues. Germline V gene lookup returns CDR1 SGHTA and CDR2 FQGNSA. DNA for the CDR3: TGTGCCAGCAGCTTAGGTTCCCCTAGCGGGAGAATAAATGAGCAGTTCTTC. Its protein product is CASSLGSPSGRINEQFF.

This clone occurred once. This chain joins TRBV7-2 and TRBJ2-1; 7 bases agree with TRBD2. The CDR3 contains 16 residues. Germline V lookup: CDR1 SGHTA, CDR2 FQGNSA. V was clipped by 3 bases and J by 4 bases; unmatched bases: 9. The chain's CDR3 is CASSFHRDYLYNEQFF. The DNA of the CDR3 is TGTGCCAGCAGCTTTCACCGGGACTACTTATACAATGAGCAGTTCTTC.

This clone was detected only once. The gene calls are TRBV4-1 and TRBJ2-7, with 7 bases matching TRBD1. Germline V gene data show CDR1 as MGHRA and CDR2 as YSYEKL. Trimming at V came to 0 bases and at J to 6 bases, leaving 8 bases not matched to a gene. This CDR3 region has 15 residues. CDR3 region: CASSQDLDRASEQYF. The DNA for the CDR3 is TGCGCCAGCAGCCAAGATCTTGACAGGGCATCCGAGCAGTACTTC.

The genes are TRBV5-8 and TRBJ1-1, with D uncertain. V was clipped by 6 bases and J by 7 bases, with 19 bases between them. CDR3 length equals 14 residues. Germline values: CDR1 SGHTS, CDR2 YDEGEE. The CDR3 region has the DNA TGTGCCAGCAACCGCGGCGCTGGCAGCCTTGAAGCTTTCTTT. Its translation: CASNRGAGSLEAFF.

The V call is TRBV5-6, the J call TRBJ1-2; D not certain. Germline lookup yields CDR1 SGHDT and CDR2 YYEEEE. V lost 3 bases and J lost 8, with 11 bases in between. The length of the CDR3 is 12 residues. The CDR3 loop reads CASSSAPSGYTF. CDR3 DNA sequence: TGTGCCAGCAGCTCGGCGCCGTCCGGCTACACCTTC.